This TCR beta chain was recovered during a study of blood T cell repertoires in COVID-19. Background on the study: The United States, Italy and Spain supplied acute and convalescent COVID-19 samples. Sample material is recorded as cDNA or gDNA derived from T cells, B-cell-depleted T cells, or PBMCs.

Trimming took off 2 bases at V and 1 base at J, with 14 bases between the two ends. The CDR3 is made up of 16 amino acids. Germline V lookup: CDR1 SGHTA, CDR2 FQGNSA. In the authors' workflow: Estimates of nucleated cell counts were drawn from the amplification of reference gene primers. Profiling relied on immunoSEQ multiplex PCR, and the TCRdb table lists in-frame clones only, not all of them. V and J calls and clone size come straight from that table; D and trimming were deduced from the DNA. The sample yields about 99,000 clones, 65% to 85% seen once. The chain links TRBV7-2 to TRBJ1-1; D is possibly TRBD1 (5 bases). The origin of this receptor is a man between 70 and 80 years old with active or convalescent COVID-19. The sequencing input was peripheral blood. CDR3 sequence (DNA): TGTGCCAGCAGCTTAACAAGGGGTACCAAGAACACTGAAGCTTTCTTT. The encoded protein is CASSLTRGTKNTEAFF.